This T cell receptor beta chain was sequenced during a study of blood T cells in healthy people across ages. Study-level points and caveats: Naive T cell percentage by flow cytometry tracked strongly with beta diversity. With unsorted PBMCs, a conclusive comparison of naive versus antigen-experienced cells was not possible.

Each sample yielded at least 6.5 million isolated PBMCs. Per sample, at least 5.5 micrograms of total RNA were extracted. Through a sample-barcoded 5' primer and a J-beta primer mix, a second PCR was run for about 7 to 12 cycles. MiXCR, run by TCRdb on the 5' RACE reads, gives a single entry per CDR3 protein. The data show fewer than 700,000 distinct CDR3 sequences, over 40% seen once. Points on this clonotype: Its antigen is undetermined.

CDR1 and CDR2 from the germline V gene are SQVTM and ANQGSEA. The CDR3 has 12 residues. Trimming took 2 bases from V and 4 from J, leaving 8 bases between them. Sample: blood. The V gene is TRBV29-1, the J gene TRBJ2-5, with D unresolved. The receptor was isolated from a man older than 75 in good health. Written as DNA, the CDR3 is TGCAGCGTTGAAAGTGTGGGAGAGACCCAGTACTTC. Translated, it gives CSVESVGETQYF. Variable domain in full (rest from reference TRBV29-1 and TRBJ2-5): SAVISQKPSRDICQRGTSLTIQCQVDSQVTMMFWYRQQPGQSLTLIATANQGSEATYESGFVIDKFPISRPNLTFSTLTVSNMSPEDSSIYLCSVESVGETQYFGPGTRLLVL.